Listed below are T cell receptor beta chains from one sample, sequenced in a study of cytomegalovirus exposure and HLA in healthy donors. Repertoires were generated with immunoSEQ multiplex PCR, while TCRdb's copy carries only in-frame clones and drops some. The table includes fewer than 250,000 clones, roughly 80% detected once. Sequenced sample: PBMCs. The receptors here all came from a man aged 25-45 years in good health and CMV-seronegative. CDR3s include the opening cysteine and the closing phenylalanine or tryptophan. The D gene is left open where the match is weak. Clone size, where shown, is once, few, many, or a class for clones that have expanded.

TRBD2,TRBJ2-1,TRBV4-1,once,TGCGCCAGCAGTACGGGGGGGAGCTCCTACAATGAGCAGTTCTTC,CASSTGGSSYNEQFF
TRBD2,TRBJ2-3,TRBV27,-,TGTGCCAGCAGTTTATCGGTAGCGGGGGGGCCGACAGATACGCAGTATTTT,CASSLSVAGGPTDTQYF
TRBD1,TRBJ2-7,TRBV28,-,TGTGCCAGCAGACCTAGTTTAGGACAGGGGTTCAACGAGCAGTACTTC,CASRPSLGQGFNEQYF
-,TRBJ1-2,TRBV18,-,TGTGCCAGCTGGCCAGGGGCGAAGGTTGGATATGGCTACACCTTC,CASWPGAKVGYGYTF
-,TRBJ2-3,TRBV10-3,-,TGTGCCATCAGTGTGGGTCCGACTAGCACAGATACGCAGTATTTT,CAISVGPTSTDTQYF
-,TRBJ2-1,TRBV5-1,-,TGCGCCAGCAGTTGGGACTTCTCCTACAATGAGCAGTTCTTC,CASSWDFSYNEQFF
TRBD1,TRBJ1-4,TRBV7-9,-,TGTGCCAGCAGTTTTACCGGGACAGGGGGGAAATTAACTAATGAAAAACTGTTTTTT,CASSFTGTGGKLTNEKLFF
-,TRBJ2-3,TRBV4-2,-,TGTGCCAGCAGCCAAGGGGTCGGGGGTACGCAGTATTTT,CASSQGVGGTQYF
TRBD1,TRBJ2-6,TRBV5-6,-,TGTGCCAGCAGCTGGACAGGGGCGTTCTTCTCTGGGGCCAGCGTCCTGACTTTC,CASSWTGAFFSGASVLTF
-,TRBJ2-3,TRBV5-1,-,TGCGCCAGCAGCTTGGTTAGAGGGCCCAAGTTCACAGATACGCAGTATTTT,CASSLVRGPKFTDTQYF
-,TRBJ1-6,TRBV18,-,TGTGCCAGCTCACAAGACCAAACGCGGGGATCACCCCTCCACTTT,CASSQDQTRGSPLHF
-,TRBJ2-7,TRBV4-1,-,TGCGCCAGCAGCCAAGTCGCGACAGGAGCCTACGAGCAGTACTTC,CASSQVATGAYEQYF
-,TRBJ1-2,TRBV7-9,-,TGTGCCAGCAGCTCGACACTGTCTAACTATGGCTACACCTTC,CASSSTLSNYGYTF
-,TRBJ1-1,TRBV14,-,TGTGCCAGCAGCTCATGGGGGGGGCGAACGTACACTGAAGCTTTCTTT,CASSSWGGRTYTEAFF
-,TRBJ1-5,TRBV19,-,TGTGCCAGTAGTATAGATGTAACTTTCGGCAATCAGCCCCAGCATTTT,CASSIDVTFGNQPQHF
TRBD2,TRBJ2-5,TRBV9,-,TGTGCCAGCAGCGTAGGACTAGCGTCCGGAACACAAGAGACCCAGTACTTC,CASSVGLASGTQETQYF
TRBD2,TRBJ2-2,TRBV5-1,-,TGCGCCAGCAGCTCTGTTAGCGGGGGCTTGAACACCGGGGAGCTGTTTTTT,CASSSVSGGLNTGELFF
-,TRBJ2-5,TRBV2,-,TGTGCCAGCTCATACGACAGGTTCCAAGAGACCCAGTACTTC,CASSYDRFQETQYF
TRBD2,TRBJ2-7,TRBV27,-,TGTGCCAGCAGTTTGGTAGCGGGGGGGGCCTACGAGCAGTACTTC,CASSLVAGGAYEQYF
-,TRBJ2-7,TRBV7-2,-,TGTGCCAGCAGCCCCGACAGGTTAGCCTACGAGCAGTACTTC,CASSPDRLAYEQYF
-,TRBJ1-1,TRBV9,-,TGTGCCAGCAGCGTAGTGCTTGGGGGCTGGAACACTGAAGCTTTCTTT,CASSVVLGGWNTEAFF
TRBD1,TRBJ1-2,TRBV5-6,-,TGTGCCAGCAGCTCTCTAGACAGGGGGCGCGACTATGGCTACACCTTC,CASSSLDRGRDYGYTF
-,TRBJ1-4,TRBV2,-,TGTGCCAGCAGTTCGGACGGACTCGAAAATGAAAAACTGTTTTTT,CASSSDGLENEKLFF
TRBD1,TRBJ1-2,TRBV28,-,TGTGCCAGCAGCCCTGGACAGGGCGGCGACTATGGCTACACCTTC,CASSPGQGGDYGYTF
-,TRBJ2-7,TRBV27,-,TGTGCCAGCGGGACGGGGGAAAGCTCCTACGAGCAGTACTTC,CASGTGESSYEQYF
TRBD1,TRBJ1-1,TRBV13,-,TGTGCCAGCAGCTTAGAGGGGGTAGGGGGCCCGATACGGAACACTGAAGCTTTCTTT,CASSLEGVGGPIRNTEAFF
-,TRBJ1-1,TRBV11-3,-,TGTGCCAGCAGTTACAGGGTGAGCACTGAAGCTTTCTTT,CASSYRVSTEAFF
-,TRBJ1-1,TRBV2,-,TGTGCCAGCAGCGAGAGGCTTAACGCGGGCACTGAAGCTTTCTTT,CASSERLNAGTEAFF
TRBD1,TRBJ1-1,TRBV7-9,-,TGTGCCAGCAGCTTAGATCAGGGGGCAAGGGCTGAAGCTTTCTTT,CASSLDQGARAEAFF
TRBD1,TRBJ2-7,TRBV7-2,-,TGTGCCAGCAGCACCCGGGACAGGGCATCCTACGAGCAGTACTTC,CASSTRDRASYEQYF
TRBD1,TRBJ1-2,TRBV27,-,TGTGCCAGCAGTAACCGGACAGGGGGACACTATGGCTACACCTTC,CASSNRTGGHYGYTF
-,TRBJ2-7,TRBV7-9,-,TGTTCCAGCGGGCCGGCCTACGAGCAGTACTTC,CSSGPAYEQYF
-,TRBJ1-5,TRBV19,-,TGTGCCAGTAGTGCAACACAGGGCCAGCCCCAGCATTTT,CASSATQGQPQHF
TRBD1,TRBJ2-5,TRBV5-4,-,TGTGCCAGCAGCTTCGGACAGGGAGAGACCCAGTACTTC,CASSFGQGETQYF
TRBD1,TRBJ1-2,TRBV10-3,few,TGTGCCATCAGTGAGTCGACGGGGGACAGTTATGGCTACACCTTC,CAISESTGDSYGYTF
TRBD1,TRBJ1-4,TRBV7-9,-,TGTTCCAGCAGTCTTCAAGGGGGCGAGGGTGAAAAACTGTTTTTT,CSSSLQGGEGEKLFF
TRBD1,TRBJ1-1,TRBV10-1,-,TGCGCCAGCAGTAGTGACAGGGTGGGCACTGAAGCTTTCTTT,CASSSDRVGTEAFF
-,TRBJ2-5,TRBV7-9,-,TGTGCCAGCAGCTTAGGGAGCCAAGAGACCCAGTACTTC,CASSLGSQETQYF
-,TRBJ1-4,TRBV6-5,-,TGTGCCAGCAGTACCGACTTCGCTGAAAAACTGTTTTTT,CASSTDFAEKLFF